This TCR beta chain was profiled in a study of blood T cell repertoires in COVID-19. Study-wide context: From the United States, Italy and Spain came samples of acute and convalescent COVID-19. The cDNA or gDNA used as material had been derived from T cells, B-cell-depleted T cells, or PBMCs.

This clone occurred a few times. Trimming removed 3 bases at V and 5 bases at J, with 19 bases between. CDR3 length equals 16 residues. The germline V gene has CDR1 ENHRY and CDR2 SYGVKD. Original handling: Counts of nucleated cells, estimated from reference gene primer amplification, were obtained. Generated by immunoSEQ multiplex PCR, the TCRdb table keeps only in-frame clones and is missing some. The V and J calls and clone size were taken over from that table, and D and trimming were inferred from the DNA. The sample shows 100,000 to 150,000 clones, about 70% of them seen only once. The sequenced sample was peripheral blood. The receptor comes from a man between 60 and 75 years old with acute or convalescent COVID-19. The chain links TRBV10-3 to TRBJ2-5, with D tentatively TRBD1 (5 bases). CDR3 loop: CAISDRSGMMWETQYF. CDR3 sequence (DNA): TGTGCCATCAGTGATAGGTCAGGGATGATGTGGGAGACCCAGTACTTC.